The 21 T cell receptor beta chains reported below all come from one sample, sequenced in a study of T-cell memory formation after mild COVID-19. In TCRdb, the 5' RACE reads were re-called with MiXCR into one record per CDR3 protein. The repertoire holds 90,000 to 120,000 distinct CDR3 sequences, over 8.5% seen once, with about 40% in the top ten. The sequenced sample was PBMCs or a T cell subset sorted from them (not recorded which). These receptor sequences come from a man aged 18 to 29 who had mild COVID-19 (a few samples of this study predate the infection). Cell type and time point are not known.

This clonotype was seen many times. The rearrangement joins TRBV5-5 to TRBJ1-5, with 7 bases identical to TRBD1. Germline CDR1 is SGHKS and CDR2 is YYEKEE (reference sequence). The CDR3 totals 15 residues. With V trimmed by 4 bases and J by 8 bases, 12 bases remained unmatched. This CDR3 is CASSPKDRTREPQHF. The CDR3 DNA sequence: TGTGCCAGCAGCCCGAAGGACAGGACTCGGGAGCCCCAGCATTTT.

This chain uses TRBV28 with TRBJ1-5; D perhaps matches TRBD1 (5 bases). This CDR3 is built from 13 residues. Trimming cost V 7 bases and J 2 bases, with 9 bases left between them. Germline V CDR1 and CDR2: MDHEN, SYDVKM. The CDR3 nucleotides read TGTGCCAGCAAGGGGCTTGGCAATCAGCCCCAGCATTTT. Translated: CASKGLGNQPQHF.

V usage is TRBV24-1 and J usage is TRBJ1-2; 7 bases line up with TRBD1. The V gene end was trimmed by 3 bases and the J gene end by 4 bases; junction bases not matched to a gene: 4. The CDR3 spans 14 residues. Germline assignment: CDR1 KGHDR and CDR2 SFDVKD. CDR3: CATSDTGTVYGYTF. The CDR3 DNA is TGTGCCACCAGTGATACCGGGACAGTCTATGGCTACACCTTC.

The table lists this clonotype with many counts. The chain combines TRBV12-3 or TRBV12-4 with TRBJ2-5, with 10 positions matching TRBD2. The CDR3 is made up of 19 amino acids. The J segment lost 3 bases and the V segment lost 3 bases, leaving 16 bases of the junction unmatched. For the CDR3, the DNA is TGTGCCAGCAGTTTTTTGGCCGGAGCGGGGGGGCCTGTTGAAGAGACCCAGTACTTC. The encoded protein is CASSFLAGAGGPVEETQYF.

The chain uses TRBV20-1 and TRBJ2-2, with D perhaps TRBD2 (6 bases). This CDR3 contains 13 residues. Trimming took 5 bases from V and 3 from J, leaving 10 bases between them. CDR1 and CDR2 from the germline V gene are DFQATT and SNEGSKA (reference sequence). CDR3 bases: TGCAGTGCTGGGACTTATTACACCGGGGAGCTGTTTTTT. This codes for CSAGTYYTGELFF.

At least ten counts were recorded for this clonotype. The CDR3 here is CASSFGIYEQYF. CDR3 DNA sequence: TGTGCCAGCAGCTTTGGGATCTACGAGCAGTACTTC. V and J are TRBV5-5 and TRBJ2-7; the D is unclear. Trimming took 2 bases from V and 3 from J, leaving 6 bases between them. This CDR3 has 12 amino acids. Per the germline V gene, CDR1 is SGHKS and CDR2 is YYEKEE (reference sequence).

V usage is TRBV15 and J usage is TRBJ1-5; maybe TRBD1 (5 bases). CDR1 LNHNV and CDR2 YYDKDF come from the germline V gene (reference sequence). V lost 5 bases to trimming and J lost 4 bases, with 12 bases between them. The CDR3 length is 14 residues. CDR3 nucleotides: TGTGCCACCAGCGGCCCAGGGATGAATCAGCCCCAGCATTTT. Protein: CATSGPGMNQPQHF.

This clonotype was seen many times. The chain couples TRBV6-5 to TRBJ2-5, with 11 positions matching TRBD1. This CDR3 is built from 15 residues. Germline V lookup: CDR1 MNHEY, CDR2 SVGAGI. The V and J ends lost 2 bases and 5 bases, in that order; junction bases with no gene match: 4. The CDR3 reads CASSYGTGGLETQYF. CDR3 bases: TGTGCCAGCAGTTACGGGACAGGGGGTTTGGAGACCCAGTACTTC.

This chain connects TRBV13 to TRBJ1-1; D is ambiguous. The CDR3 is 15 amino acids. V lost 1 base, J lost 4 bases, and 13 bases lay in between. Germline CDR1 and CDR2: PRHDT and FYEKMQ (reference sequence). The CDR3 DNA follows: TGTGCCAGCAGCTTAGTGGAGGGCGGGATCACTGAAGCTTTCTTT. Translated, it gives CASSLVEGGITEAFF.

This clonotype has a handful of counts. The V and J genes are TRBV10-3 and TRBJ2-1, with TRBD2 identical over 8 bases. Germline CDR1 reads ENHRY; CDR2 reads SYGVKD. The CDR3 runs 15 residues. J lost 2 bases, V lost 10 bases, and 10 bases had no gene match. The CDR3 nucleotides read TGTGCCACCCTCCCCCACGGGGGGGCCTACAATGAGCAGTTCTTC. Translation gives CATLPHGGAYNEQFF.

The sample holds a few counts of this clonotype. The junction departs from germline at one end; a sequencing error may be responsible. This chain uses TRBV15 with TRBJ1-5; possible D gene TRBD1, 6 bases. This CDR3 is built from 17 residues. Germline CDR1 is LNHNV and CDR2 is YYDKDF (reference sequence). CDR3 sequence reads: CSTSRRGIGASNQPQHF. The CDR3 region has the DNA TGTTCCACCAGCAGGAGGGGGATAGGGGCAAGCAATCAGCCCCAGCATTTT.

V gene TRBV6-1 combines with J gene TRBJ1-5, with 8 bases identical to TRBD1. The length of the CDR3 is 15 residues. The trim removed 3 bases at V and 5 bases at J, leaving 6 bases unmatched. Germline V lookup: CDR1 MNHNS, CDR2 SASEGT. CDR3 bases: TGTGCCAGCAGTGATCCTGGGACAGGATATCAGCCCCAGCATTTT. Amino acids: CASSDPGTGYQPQHF.

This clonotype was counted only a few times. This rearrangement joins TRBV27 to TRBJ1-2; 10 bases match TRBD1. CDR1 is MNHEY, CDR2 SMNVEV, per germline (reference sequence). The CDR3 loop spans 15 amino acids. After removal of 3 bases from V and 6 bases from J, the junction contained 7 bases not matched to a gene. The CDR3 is CASSFWGQGSDGYTF. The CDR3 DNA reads TGTGCCAGCAGTTTCTGGGGACAGGGGAGCGATGGCTACACCTTC.

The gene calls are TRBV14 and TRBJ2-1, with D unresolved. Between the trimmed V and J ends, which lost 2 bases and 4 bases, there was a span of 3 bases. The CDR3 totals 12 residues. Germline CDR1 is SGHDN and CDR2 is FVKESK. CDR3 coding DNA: TGTGCCAGCAGCCAATCGTACAATGAGCAGTTCTTC. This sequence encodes CASSQSYNEQFF.

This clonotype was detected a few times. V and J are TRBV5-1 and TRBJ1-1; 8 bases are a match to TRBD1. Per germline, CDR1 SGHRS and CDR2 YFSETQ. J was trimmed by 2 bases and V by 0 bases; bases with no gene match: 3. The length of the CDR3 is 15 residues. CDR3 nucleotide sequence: TGCGCCAGCAGCTTGGTTCAGGGGGCCAACACTGAAGCTTTCTTT. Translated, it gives CASSLVQGANTEAFF.

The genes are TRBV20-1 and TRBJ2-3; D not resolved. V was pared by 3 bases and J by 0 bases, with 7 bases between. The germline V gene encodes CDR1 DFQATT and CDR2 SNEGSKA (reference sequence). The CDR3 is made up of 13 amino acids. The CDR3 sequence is CSARRKSTDTQYF. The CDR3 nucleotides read TGCAGTGCTAGGAGGAAAAGCACAGATACGCAGTATTTT.

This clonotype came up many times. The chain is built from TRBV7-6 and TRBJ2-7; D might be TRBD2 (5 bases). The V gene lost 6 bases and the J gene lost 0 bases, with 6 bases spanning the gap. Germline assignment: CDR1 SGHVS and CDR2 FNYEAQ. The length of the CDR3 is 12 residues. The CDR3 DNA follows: TGTGCCAGCAGTGGGAGCTCCTACGAGCAGTACTTC. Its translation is CASSGSSYEQYF. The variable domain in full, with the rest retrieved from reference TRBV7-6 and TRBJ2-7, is GAGVSQSPRYKVTKRGQDVALRCDPISGHVSLYWYRQALGQGPEFLTYFNYEAQQDKSGLPNDRFSAERPEGSISTLTIQRTEQRDSAMYRCASSGSSYEQYFGPGTRLTVT.

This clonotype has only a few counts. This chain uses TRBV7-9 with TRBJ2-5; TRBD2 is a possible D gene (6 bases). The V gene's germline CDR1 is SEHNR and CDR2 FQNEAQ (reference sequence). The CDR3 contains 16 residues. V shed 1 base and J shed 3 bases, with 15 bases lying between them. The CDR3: CASSLDGSRREETQYF. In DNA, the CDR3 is TGTGCCAGCAGCTTAGATGGGTCCCGGAGGGAAGAGACCCAGTACTTC.

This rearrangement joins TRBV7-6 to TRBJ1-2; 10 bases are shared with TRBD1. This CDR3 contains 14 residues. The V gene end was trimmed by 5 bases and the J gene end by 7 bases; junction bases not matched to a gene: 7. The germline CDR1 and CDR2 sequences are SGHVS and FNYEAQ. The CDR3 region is CASSQTGGSAGYTF. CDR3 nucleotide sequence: TGTGCCAGCAGCCAGACAGGGGGCTCCGCTGGCTACACCTTC. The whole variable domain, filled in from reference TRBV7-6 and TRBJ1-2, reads GAGVSQSPRYKVTKRGQDVALRCDPISGHVSLYWYRQALGQGPEFLTYFNYEAQQDKSGLPNDRFSAERPEGSISTLTIQRTEQRDSAMYRCASSQTGGSAGYTFGSGTRLTVV.

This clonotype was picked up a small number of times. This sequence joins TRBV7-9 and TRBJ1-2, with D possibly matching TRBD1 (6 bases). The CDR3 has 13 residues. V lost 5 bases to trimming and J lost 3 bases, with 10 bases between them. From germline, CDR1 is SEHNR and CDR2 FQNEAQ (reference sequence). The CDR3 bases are TGTGCCAGCAGCCCGGACAGCCACTATGGCTACACCTTC. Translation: CASSPDSHYGYTF.

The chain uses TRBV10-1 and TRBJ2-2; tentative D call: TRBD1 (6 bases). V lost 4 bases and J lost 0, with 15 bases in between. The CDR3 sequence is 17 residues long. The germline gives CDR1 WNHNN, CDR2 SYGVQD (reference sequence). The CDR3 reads CASSGKLGTTNTGELFF. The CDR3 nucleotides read TGCGCCAGCAGTGGGAAATTGGGGACAACGAACACCGGGGAGCTGTTTTTT.